Each of the 27 T cell receptor beta chains below was sequenced from the same sample in a study of cytomegalovirus exposure and HLA in healthy donors. Primers: 60 Vbeta forward and 13 Jbeta reverse. Data came from immunoSEQ multiplex PCR; TCRdb stores just in-frame clones and leaves some out. This sample yields more than 85,000 clones, of which roughly 80% are seen a single time; less than 9.5% belongs to the top ten. Sequences were obtained from PBMCs. The receptors shown here come from a woman in her forties or fifties in good health and CMV-seropositive.

The chain couples TRBV5-4 to TRBJ2-2; tentative D call: TRBD1 (6 bases). Trimming removed 2 bases from V and 4 bases from J, with 12 bases in between. Germline V CDR1 and CDR2: SGHNT, YYREEE (reference sequence). The CDR3 sequence is 15 residues long. CDR3 nucleotides: TGTGCCAGCAGCTTAGGGGGTATAATCACCGGGGAGCTGTTTTTT. This encodes CASSLGGIITGELFF.

This clone was seen a few times. The chain links TRBV6-6 to TRBJ1-4; no clear D gene. Trimming stripped 0 bases from V and 7 bases from J, with 12 bases between. The length of the CDR3 is 15 residues. Germline assignment: CDR1 MNHNY and CDR2 SVGAGI (reference sequence). The CDR3 is CASSYSGGMGEKLFF. For the CDR3, the DNA is TGTGCCAGCAGTTACTCGGGAGGGATGGGTGAAAAACTGTTTTTT.

V usage is TRBV5-5 and J usage is TRBJ2-1, with 15 bases matching TRBD2. CDR1 is SGHKS, CDR2 YYEKEE, per germline (reference sequence). The J segment lost 7 bases and the V segment lost 4 bases, leaving 12 bases of the junction unmatched. This CDR3 region has 18 residues. The CDR3 DNA reads TGTGCCAGCAGCGGGAGGCCGGGACTAGCGGGAGGTTTGAATGAGCAGTTCTTC. Translated, it gives CASSGRPGLAGGLNEQFF.

This clone was detected a few times. This chain connects TRBV5-4 to TRBJ2-5; 14 bases match TRBD2. The CDR3 runs to 16 residues. V was clipped by 4 bases and J by 5 bases; unmatched bases: 7. Germline loops: CDR1 SGHNT, CDR2 YYREEE (reference sequence). For the CDR3, the DNA is TGTGCCAGCAGCAGGGGACTAGCGGGGGATGGTGAGACCCAGTACTTC. Its translation is CASSRGLAGDGETQYF. Complete variable domain (other parts from reference TRBV5-4 and TRBJ2-5): ETGVTQSPTHLIKTRGQQVTLRCSSQSGHNTVSWYQQALGQGPQFIFQYYREEENGRGNFPPRFSGLQFPNYSSELNVNALELDDSALYLCASSRGLAGDGETQYFGPGTRLLVL.

This chain uses TRBV7-7 with TRBJ2-7, with 9 bases aligning to TRBD2. Trimming removed 11 bases from V and 3 bases from J; junction bases left unmatched: 8. The CDR3 spans 13 residues. The germline V gene has CDR1 SSHAT and CDR2 FNYEAQ (reference sequence). This CDR3 reads CAGGAGGFYEQYF. CDR3 in DNA: TGTGCCGGGGGCGCGGGGGGGTTCTACGAGCAGTACTTC.

CDR3 DNA sequence: TGTGCCAGCTCACGGCAGAACCACTATGGCTACACCTTC. It translates to CASSRQNHYGYTF. The J gene is TRBJ1-2, the V gene TRBV18; no firm D call. Germline CDR1 reads KGHSH; CDR2 reads LQKENI. V lost 4 bases and J 3 bases, leaving 9 bases between the germline ends. CDR3 size: 13 residues. Looking up the rest from reference TRBV18 and TRBJ1-2 gives the full variable domain: NAGVMQNPRHLVRRRGQEARLRCSPMKGHSHVYWYRQLPEEGLKFMVYLQKENIIDESGMPKERFSAEFPKEGPSILRIQQVVRGDSAAYFCASSRQNHYGYTFGSGTRLTVV.

This clone was seen only a few times. The chain couples TRBV19 to TRBJ1-3; a possible D gene is TRBD1 (5 bases). The CDR3 runs 14 residues. With 3 bases removed from V and 2 bases from J, the gap between germline ends came to 8 bases. Germline CDR1 and CDR2: LNHDA and SQIVND (reference sequence). CDR3 sequence: CASSIWGPGNTIYF. The CDR3 bases are TGTGCCAGTAGTATCTGGGGCCCTGGAAACACCATATATTTT.

This clone came up a few times. This chain links TRBV25-1 with TRBJ1-5, with D perhaps matching TRBD1 (6 bases). V shed 3 bases and J shed 1 base, with 10 bases lying between them. The CDR3 totals 15 residues. Germline V gives CDR1 MGHDK, CDR2 SYGVNS. This chain's CDR3 is CASSEARGSNQPQHF. In DNA form, the CDR3 reads TGTGCCAGCAGTGAGGCCAGGGGCAGCAATCAGCCCCAGCATTTT.

The rearrangement uses TRBV6-5 and TRBJ2-6, with TRBD1 matching over 10 bases. This CDR3 comprises 16 residues. Germline-derived CDR1 and CDR2 are MNHEY and SVGAGI. With 2 bases clipped from V and 2 bases from J, the junction kept 0 bases outside the gene matches. CDR3 bases: TGTGCCAGCAGTTACGGACAGGGGGCTGGGGCCAACGTCCTGACTTTC. Translating gives CASSYGQGAGANVLTF.

This clone was observed a few times. V and J are TRBV18 and TRBJ2-5, with D possibly being TRBD2 (6 bases). Germline V gene data show CDR1 as KGHSH and CDR2 as LQKENI. Trimming cost V 2 bases and J 4 bases, with 8 bases left between them. The CDR3 runs 13 residues. The CDR3 loop is CASSPGGAETQYF. DNA for the CDR3: TGTGCCAGCTCACCAGGAGGGGCAGAGACCCAGTACTTC.

The gene calls are TRBV19 and TRBJ1-5, with 7 bases fitting TRBD1. Per germline, CDR1 LNHDA and CDR2 SQIVND (reference sequence). The J segment lost 1 base and the V segment lost 5 bases, leaving 2 bases of the junction unmatched. CDR3 length equals 14 residues. The CDR3 is CASSDRASNQPQHF. The CDR3 DNA reads as TGTGCCAGTAGTGACAGGGCCAGCAATCAGCCCCAGCATTTT.

This chain connects TRBV18 to TRBJ1-2; 10 bases are a match to TRBD1. The CDR3 is 14 residues long. After removal of 7 bases from V and 2 bases from J, the junction contained 4 bases not matched to a gene. Germline values: CDR1 KGHSH, CDR2 LQKENI. As DNA, the CDR3 is TGTGCCAGCTACGCGGGACAGGGGAACTATGGCTACACCTTC. Translating gives CASYAGQGNYGYTF.

The genes are TRBV9 and TRBJ2-2, with D unresolved. CDR1 and CDR2 from the germline V gene are SGDLS and YYNGEE. The CDR3 consists of 12 residues. The V end was cut by 0 bases, the J end by 7 bases, with 4 bases between. CDR3 sequence: CASSVVNGELFF. CDR3 nucleotide sequence: TGTGCCAGCAGCGTAGTAAACGGGGAGCTGTTTTTT.

This clone was detected only a few times. This rearrangement joins TRBV7-3 to TRBJ1-2, with TRBD1 matching 9 bases. This CDR3 spans 13 amino acids. CDR1 SGHTA and CDR2 FQGTGA come from the germline V gene. The junction had 5 bases not matched to a gene; V was cut back by 5 bases and J by 7 bases. The CDR3 protein is CASSPRTGVGYTF. CDR3 bases: TGTGCCAGCAGCCCCCGGACAGGGGTTGGCTACACCTTC.

The CDR3 sequence: CASSFYSGETYEQYF. The CDR3 bases are TGTGCCAGCAGCTTTTACTCCGGGGAGACCTACGAGCAGTACTTC. The chain carries TRBV11-2 and TRBJ2-7, with D maybe TRBD2 (5 bases). CDR1 SGHAT and CDR2 FQNNGV come from the germline V gene. Trimming pared 3 bases from V and 2 bases from J, leaving 14 bases between. The CDR3 is 15 residues long.

This clone has only a few counts. J is TRBJ1-3 and V is TRBV7-2, with 8 bases lining up with TRBD1. CDR1 is SGHTA, CDR2 FQGNSA, per germline. After removal of 5 bases from V and 4 bases from J, the junction contained 7 bases not matched to a gene. The CDR3 contains 15 residues. The CDR3 DNA is TGTGCCAGCAGCCGGGAGTCAGGGGGCGGAAACACCATATATTTT. This gives the protein CASSRESGGGNTIYF.

The chain joins TRBV6-5 to TRBJ2-7; possibly TRBD1 for D (6 bases). CDR3 length: 15 amino acids. The germline CDR1 and CDR2 sequences are MNHEY and SVGAGI. The V gene lost 4 bases and the J gene lost 3 bases, with 16 bases spanning the gap. The CDR3 sequence is CASSSRDTMVYEQYF. CDR3 DNA: TGTGCCAGCAGTTCCCGGGACACGATGGTCTACGAGCAGTACTTC.

This chain joins TRBV29-1 and TRBJ2-5; no clear D. The CDR3 extends over 14 amino acids. The germline V gene encodes CDR1 SQVTM and CDR2 ANQGSEA. The V and J ends lost 2 bases and 2 bases respectively, with 12 bases between them. The CDR3 region is CSVESVQRQETQYF. The CDR3 nucleotides are TGCAGCGTTGAATCAGTGCAGCGACAAGAGACCCAGTACTTC.

This chain uses TRBV19 with TRBJ2-7; D is possibly TRBD2 (5 bases). Per the germline V gene, CDR1 is LNHDA and CDR2 is SQIVND (reference sequence). V gave up 4 bases and J gave up 3 bases, with 13 bases separating them. The CDR3 spans 14 residues. This CDR3 is CASSTSGESYEQYF. For the CDR3, the DNA is TGTGCCAGTAGTACTTCCGGGGAGAGCTACGAGCAGTACTTC.

The chain links TRBV6-6 to TRBJ2-7, with no clear D. Germline V gives CDR1 MNHNY, CDR2 SVGAGI (reference sequence). With 2 bases removed from V and 2 bases from J, the gap between germline ends came to 10 bases. The CDR3 spans 14 residues. The CDR3 nucleotides read TGTGCCAGCAGTTACCTAGTCGGCGCCTACGAGCAGTACTTC. Residues: CASSYLVGAYEQYF.

This clone was seen a few times. The rearrangement joins TRBV4-1 to TRBJ2-2, with 8 nucleotides matching TRBD1. V shed 4 bases and J 1 base; nucleotides not matched to a gene: 2. This CDR3 has 15 residues. Germline lookup yields CDR1 MGHRA and CDR2 YSYEKL. For the CDR3, the DNA is TGCGCCAGCAGCCCCGGGACAGGGAACACCGGGGAGCTGTTTTTT. As protein: CASSPGTGNTGELFF.

The chain has TRBV11-2 and TRBJ2-7; tentative D call: TRBD1 (6 bases). The CDR3 has 13 amino acids. CDR1 SGHAT and CDR2 FQNNGV come from the germline V gene. V shed 2 bases and J shed 6 bases, with 11 bases lying between them. Here the CDR3 reads CASSLQQGSEQYF. CDR3 nucleotide sequence: TGTGCCAGCAGCTTACAACAGGGAAGCGAGCAGTACTTC. The full variable domain, completed using reference TRBV11-2 and TRBJ2-7, is EAGVAQSPRYKIIEKRQSVAFWCNPISGHATLYWYQQILGQGPKLLIQFQNNGVVDDSQLPKDRFSAERLKGVDSTLKIQPAKLEDSAVYLCASSLQQGSEQYFGPGTRLTVT.

The sample holds a few counts of this clone. The rearrangement uses TRBV7-6 and TRBJ2-1; D is possibly TRBD2 (5 bases). CDR1 SGHVS and CDR2 FNYEAQ come from the germline V gene. The CDR3 totals 17 residues. Deletions cut 1 base from V and 5 bases from J, with 18 bases between. CDR3 residues: CASSLGWGDKTNNEQFF. The CDR3 bases are TGTGCCAGCAGCTTAGGGTGGGGAGACAAGACCAACAATGAGCAGTTCTTC.

This CDR3 reads CASSAGLGTSGRWAETQYF. The CDR3 nucleotides read TGTGCCAGCAGCGCTGGCCTCGGGACTAGCGGGAGGTGGGCAGAGACCCAGTACTTC. The chain employs TRBV5-6 and TRBJ2-5; 15 bases are shared with TRBD2. There are 19 residues in the CDR3. V lost 4 bases and J lost 4; bases outside the gene matches: 14. Looked up from germline, CDR1 is SGHDT and CDR2 is YYEEEE.

The V gene is TRBV5-6, the J gene TRBJ2-3, with D possibly TRBD2 on 6 matching bases. The length of the CDR3 is 14 residues. The V gene's germline CDR1 is SGHDT and CDR2 YYEEEE. With 0 bases removed from V and 9 bases from J, the gap between germline ends came to 14 bases. The CDR3: CASSLGGEEETQYF. CDR3 in DNA: TGTGCCAGCAGCTTGGGGGGGGAGGAAGAGACGCAGTATTTT.

This sequence joins TRBV9 and TRBJ2-7, with 10 bases matching TRBD2. The CDR3 is 15 amino acids. Germline CDR1 and CDR2: SGDLS and YYNGEE. The V and J ends lost 3 bases and 3 bases, in that order; junction bases with no gene match: 6. As DNA, the CDR3 is TGTGCCAGCAGCGCCTACGGACTAGCGGTCTACGAGCAGTACTTC. Translating it yields CASSAYGLAVYEQYF.

The CDR3 nucleotides are TGTGCCAGCAGAACAACTAGCGGGAGCATCGGCGAGCAGTACTTC. Encoded protein: CASRTTSGSIGEQYF. The chain is built from TRBV2 and TRBJ2-7; 11 bases match TRBD2. Unmatched junction bases numbered 10, after V lost 6 bases and J lost 6 bases. CDR3 length equals 15 residues. Per the germline V gene, CDR1 is SNHLY and CDR2 is FYNNEI.